A single sample is the source of the 18 T cell receptor beta chains below, sequenced in a study of cytomegalovirus exposure and HLA in healthy donors. The primer mix had 60 Vbeta and 13 Jbeta primers. The assay was immunoSEQ multiplex PCR, and TCRdb's table has in-frame clones only and misses some. The sample holds over 100,000 clones; around four fifths are singletons and the top ten take about 1.6%. The sample was PBMCs. The source is a man aged 35 to 55 in good health and CMV-seronegative.

This clone was detected only a few times. The chain couples TRBV7-2 to TRBJ1-3, with a weak D call TRBD1 (6 bases). V lost 5 bases to trimming and J lost 0 bases, with 11 bases between them. Germline lookup yields CDR1 SGHTA and CDR2 FQGNSA. The CDR3 covers 15 residues. The CDR3 bases are TGTGCCAGCAGCCGACAGGCCCTCTCTGGAAACACCATATATTTT. Protein sequence: CASSRQALSGNTIYF.

J is TRBJ2-7 and V is TRBV10-3; 8 bases line up with TRBD1. Germline lookup yields CDR1 ENHRY and CDR2 SYGVKD. J gave up 1 base and V 6 bases, and 5 bases lay outside the gene matches. There are 14 residues in the CDR3. CDR3 region: CAIRGTGSSYEQYF. In DNA, the CDR3 is TGTGCCATCAGGGGGACAGGTAGTTCCTACGAGCAGTACTTC.

The chain combines TRBV7-9 with TRBJ2-6, with a possible D match to TRBD1 (6 bases). In germline, CDR1 is SEHNR, CDR2 FQNEAQ (reference sequence). Deletions cut 2 bases from V and 2 bases from J, with 10 bases between. The CDR3 runs to 16 residues. CDR3 nucleotides: TGTGCCAGCAGCTTATTTGGGGGCCCTGGGGCCAACGTCCTGACTTTC. It specifies CASSLFGGPGANVLTF.

The rearrangement uses TRBV9 and TRBJ2-7, with 8 bases lining up with TRBD2. This CDR3 contains 15 residues. Germline V gives CDR1 SGDLS, CDR2 YYNGEE. J was trimmed by 4 bases and V by 1 base; bases with no gene match: 7. CDR3 nucleotides: TGTGCCAGCAGCGTAACGGGAGGGCCTTCTTACGAGCAGTACTTC. Encoded protein: CASSVTGGPSYEQYF.

This chain joins TRBV5-1 and TRBJ2-3; D may be TRBD1 (6 bases). Germline V gene data show CDR1 as SGHRS and CDR2 as YFSETQ. The V end lost 4 bases, the J end lost 2 bases, and 20 bases lay between the germline ends. The CDR3 is 17 residues long. CDR3 sequence: CASSPPGQPRLTDTQYF. The CDR3 coding sequence is TGCGCCAGCAGCCCCCCGGGACAACCCCGCCTCACAGATACGCAGTATTTT.

The gene calls are TRBV9 and TRBJ1-1; 7 nucleotides line up with TRBD1. With 0 bases clipped from V and 4 bases from J, the junction kept 0 bases outside the gene matches. This CDR3 contains 13 residues. Germline CDR1 reads SGDLS; CDR2 reads YYNGEE. The DNA of the CDR3 is TGTGCCAGCAGCGTAGGACAGGGCACTGAAGCTTTCTTT. This translates into CASSVGQGTEAFF. The whole variable domain, filled in from reference TRBV9 and TRBJ1-1, reads DSGVTQTPKHLITATGQRVTLRCSPRSGDLSVYWYQQSLDQGLQFLIQYYNGEERAKGNILERFSAQQFPDLHSELNLSSLELGDSALYFCASSVGQGTEAFFGQGTRLTVV.

The rearrangement links TRBV2 to TRBJ2-7; 7 bases agree with TRBD1. In germline, CDR1 is SNHLY, CDR2 FYNNEI. The junction had 5 bases not matched to a gene; V was cut back by 7 bases and J by 2 bases. The CDR3 extends over 13 amino acids. In nucleotides, the CDR3 is TGTGCCAGCAACGGACAGGCTGCCTACGAGCAGTACTTC. It codes for CASNGQAAYEQYF. The full variable domain, rest sourced from reference TRBV2 and TRBJ2-7, is EPEVTQTPSHQVTQMGQEVILRCVPISNHLYFYWYRQILGQKVEFLVSFYNNEISEKSEIFDDQFSVERPDGSNFTLKIRSTKLEDSAMYFCASNGQAAYEQYFGPGTRLTVT.

This clone was counted between two and nine times. The rearrangement links TRBV11-2 to TRBJ2-1; no clear D. The V gene lost 4 bases and the J gene lost 4 bases, with 20 bases spanning the gap. Germline assignment: CDR1 SGHAT and CDR2 FQNNGV. CDR3 length equals 17 residues. The CDR3 sequence: CASSSTRDIQEYNEQFF. For the CDR3, the DNA is TGTGCCAGCAGCTCAACCCGAGACATACAAGAATACAATGAGCAGTTCTTC.

Turning to this clone: The identical CDR3 is also encoded by other nucleotide sequences in the sample. V and J are TRBV30 and TRBJ2-7; TRBD2 is a possible D gene (5 bases). The CDR3 spans 13 residues. V was shortened by 0 bases and J by 0 bases, with 6 bases between the two germline ends. The germline V gene encodes CDR1 GTSNPN and CDR2 SVGIG (reference sequence). For the CDR3, the DNA is TGTGCCTGGAGTGTAGGGAGCTCCTACGAGCAGTACTTC. It is translated as CAWSVGSSYEQYF.

V and J are TRBV28 and TRBJ1-2, with 8 nucleotides matching TRBD1. V gave up 7 bases and J gave up 4 bases; unmatched junction bases: 11. The CDR3 runs 15 residues. Per the germline V gene, CDR1 is MDHEN and CDR2 is SYDVKM. DNA for the CDR3: TGTGCCAGCACCCCCGCGGACAGGGTGTTCTATGGCTACACCTTC. Residues: CASTPADRVFYGYTF.

CDR3: CASRASGRADTQYF. The CDR3, as DNA: TGTGCCAGCCGGGCTAGCGGGAGGGCAGATACGCAGTATTTT. The rearrangement joins TRBV6-1 to TRBJ2-3, with TRBD2 matching over 12 bases. This CDR3 has 14 amino acids. Germline-derived CDR1 and CDR2 are MNHNS and SASEGT. The V segment lost 8 bases and the J segment 4 bases; nucleotides outside the gene matches: 4.

Regarding this clone: The junction does not match germline at one end; this may be a read error. The J gene is TRBJ1-2, the V gene TRBV28; 7 nucleotides line up with TRBD1. The CDR3 covers 15 residues. Germline CDR1 is MDHEN and CDR2 is SYDVKM. Here the CDR3 reads CASSSPSGQDYDYTF. CDR3 coding DNA: TGTGCCAGCAGCTCCCCCTCAGGACAGGATTATGACTACACCTTC.

The chain has TRBV5-6 and TRBJ2-3; 11 bases map to TRBD1. The germline gives CDR1 SGHDT, CDR2 YYEEEE. Trimming at V came to 2 bases and at J to 5 bases, leaving 4 bases not matched to a gene. This CDR3 is built from 15 residues. CDR3 residues: CASSFGQGAGDTQYF. The CDR3 region has the DNA TGTGCCAGCAGCTTCGGACAGGGGGCGGGAGATACGCAGTATTTT.

The chain combines TRBV28 with TRBJ1-2; D possibly corresponds to TRBD1 (6 bases). This CDR3 has 15 amino acids. Germline V lookup: CDR1 MDHEN, CDR2 SYDVKM. V was trimmed by 5 bases and J by 6 bases, leaving 19 bases between them. CDR3 residues: CASSRPLGTHNGYTF. The CDR3 DNA is TGTGCCAGCAGTCGGCCTTTGGGGACACATAATGGCTACACCTTC.

The chain couples TRBV4-3 to TRBJ1-6; D is unresolved. This CDR3 spans 15 amino acids. Trimming stripped 2 bases from V and 5 bases from J, with 10 bases between. The V gene's germline CDR1 is LGHNA and CDR2 YSLEER. The CDR3 nucleotides are TGCGCCAGCAGCCAAACTTTTTCCCATAATTCACCCCTCCACTTT. It specifies CASSQTFSHNSPLHF.

The chain employs TRBV27 and TRBJ1-2; 9 positions match TRBD1. The junction had 9 bases not matched to a gene; V was cut back by 6 bases and J by 7 bases. The V gene's germline CDR1 is MNHEY and CDR2 SMNVEV (reference sequence). The CDR3 consists of 14 residues. CDR3 loop: CASRQLDRGSGYTF. CDR3 coding DNA: TGTGCCAGCAGACAACTAGACAGGGGGAGTGGCTACACCTTC.

The rearrangement joins TRBV19 to TRBJ1-4; the D is unclear. V was cut by 4 bases and J by 2 bases, with 8 bases left in between. This CDR3 is 14 amino acids long. CDR1 LNHDA and CDR2 SQIVND come from the germline V gene (reference sequence). CDR3 nucleotide sequence: TGTGCCAGTAGTACAACAAACACTAATGAAAAACTGTTTTTT. Residues: CASSTTNTNEKLFF.

CDR3 residues: CASSRDRGGFEAFF. CDR3 sequence (DNA): TGTGCCAGCAGCAGGGACAGGGGGGGGTTTGAAGCTTTCTTT. The rearrangement uses TRBV7-2 and TRBJ1-1; 11 bases match TRBD1. Trimming at V came to 5 bases and at J to 7 bases, leaving 6 bases not matched to a gene. CDR1 and CDR2 from the germline V gene are SGHTA and FQGNSA. The CDR3 contains 14 residues. The full variable domain, completed using reference TRBV7-2 and TRBJ1-1, is GAGVSQSPSNKVTEKGKDVELRCDPISGHTALYWYRQSLGQGLEFLIYFQGNSAPDKSGLPSDRFSAERTGGSVSTLTIQRTQQEDSAVYLCASSRDRGGFEAFFGQGTRLTVV.